The 13 T cell receptor beta chains below all came from one sample that was sequenced in a study of cytomegalovirus exposure and HLA in healthy donors. In the PCR, 60 Vbeta and 13 Jbeta primers were used. TCRdb's table, derived via immunoSEQ multiplex PCR, lists solely in-frame clones and lacks some. The sample comprises around 100,000 clones, roughly 74% of which are singletons, and 0.87% rests with the top ten. Sequenced material: PBMCs. Receptors originate from a woman aged 25 to 45 in good health and CMV-seronegative.

This clone has just one count. The chain couples TRBV7-9 to TRBJ1-2; 9 bases are shared with TRBD1. CDR1 is SEHNR and CDR2 is FQNEAQ in the germline V gene (reference sequence). J lost 3 bases, V lost 5 bases, and 7 bases had no gene match. There are 15 residues in the CDR3. The CDR3 is CASSESDRGDYGYTF. The CDR3 nucleotides are TGTGCCAGCAGCGAGTCGGACAGGGGCGACTATGGCTACACCTTC.

This chain joins TRBV9 and TRBJ2-3; D is unclear. CDR3 size: 15 residues. The V and J ends lost 0 bases and 1 base respectively, with 9 bases between them. Germline CDR1 reads SGDLS; CDR2 reads YYNGEE. CDR3 residues: CASSVVGYGTDTQYF. CDR3 nucleotides: TGTGCCAGCAGCGTAGTGGGCTATGGCACAGATACGCAGTATTTT.

This clone was seen more than once but under ten times. The rearrangement joins TRBV4-2 to TRBJ1-1; D is ambiguous. The germline CDR1 and CDR2 sequences are LGHNA and YNFKEQ. CDR3 length equals 14 residues. The ends were cut back, 2 bases at V and 4 bases at J, with 11 bases in the middle. The CDR3 loop reads CASSQPGSGTEAFF. CDR3 in DNA: TGTGCCAGCAGCCAACCTGGTAGTGGCACTGAAGCTTTCTTT.

The V and J genes are TRBV7-9 and TRBJ2-2, with D possibly being TRBD1 (6 bases). The CDR3 covers 15 residues. The germline gives CDR1 SEHNR, CDR2 FQNEAQ (reference sequence). V gave up 6 bases and J gave up 1 base, with 12 bases separating them. CDR3 coding DNA: TGTGCCAGCAGTCGACCGGGACAGAACACCGGGGAGCTGTTTTTT. Its translation: CASSRPGQNTGELFF.

This clone appeared once. This chain connects TRBV9 to TRBJ1-2; no clear D. Trimming removed 4 bases from V and 8 bases from J, with 21 bases in between. The CDR3 covers 15 residues. CDR1 is SGDLS, CDR2 YYNGEE, per germline. The CDR3, as DNA: TGTGCCAGCAGCCCACCTCAGTGGACGGGAGGGGGCTACACCTTC. It is translated as CASSPPQWTGGGYTF.

The CDR3 nucleotides are TGTGCCTGGAGTGTATCGGCAGGGTACACAGATACGCAGTATTTT. Translation gives CAWSVSAGYTDTQYF. The J gene is TRBJ2-3, the V gene TRBV30; possible D gene TRBD1, 5 bases. Germline CDR1 and CDR2: GTSNPN and SVGIG (reference sequence). The V gene lost 0 bases and the J gene lost 2 bases, with 12 bases spanning the gap. This CDR3 region has 15 residues.

The chain is built from TRBV2 and TRBJ1-5; 8 positions agree with TRBD1. Germline V CDR1 and CDR2: SNHLY, FYNNEI. V gave up 7 bases and J gave up 7 bases; unmatched junction bases: 12. The CDR3 totals 15 residues. CDR3 amino acids: CASNKGTGEEQPQHF. The CDR3 DNA reads as TGTGCCAGCAATAAAGGGACAGGAGAAGAGCAGCCCCAGCATTTT.

V is TRBV18 and J is TRBJ2-3; D call uncertain. V lost 5 bases and J 5 bases, leaving 5 bases between the germline ends. Looked up from germline, CDR1 is KGHSH and CDR2 is LQKENI. The CDR3 extends over 11 amino acids. CDR3 residues: CASSYRDTQYF. The CDR3 DNA follows: TGTGCCAGCTCATATCGAGATACGCAGTATTTT.

The CDR3 nucleotides are TGTGCCAGCAGCTTGGATCGGGTTCTCTCTGGAAACACCATATATTTT. Translation: CASSLDRVLSGNTIYF. V and J are TRBV5-6 and TRBJ1-3; D not certain. The V end was cut by 0 bases, the J end by 0 bases, with 10 bases between. The CDR3 sequence is 16 residues long. Germline assignment: CDR1 SGHDT and CDR2 YYEEEE.

V gene TRBV4-1 combines with J gene TRBJ2-1, with D possibly TRBD2 on 6 matching bases. Trimming took 0 bases from V and 8 from J, leaving 14 bases between them. The CDR3 consists of 15 residues. Germline-derived CDR1 and CDR2 are MGHRA and YSYEKL. The CDR3 sequence is CASSQENGTPHEQFF. CDR3 nucleotide sequence: TGCGCCAGCAGCCAAGAAAACGGGACTCCCCATGAGCAGTTCTTC.

This clone was detected a few times. The chain carries TRBV5-5 and TRBJ1-1; no reliable D call. Looked up from germline, CDR1 is SGHKS and CDR2 is YYEKEE (reference sequence). Trimming took 0 bases from V and 4 from J, leaving 13 bases between them. There are 15 residues in the CDR3. The CDR3 DNA reads as TGTGCCAGCAGCTTGGCCCCCGGAGGTGGCACTGAAGCTTTCTTT. Translation: CASSLAPGGGTEAFF.

J is TRBJ1-6 and V is TRBV19; 7 bases are shared with TRBD1. The CDR3 runs 14 residues. Germline assignment: CDR1 LNHDA and CDR2 SQIVND (reference sequence). Losses at the gene ends were 5 bases for V and 5 bases for J; bases not matched to a gene: 3. The CDR3 coding sequence is TGTGCCAGTAGTCGGGACAGTGATAATTCACCCCTCCACTTT. Encoded protein: CASSRDSDNSPLHF.

This clone was seen a few times. The genes are TRBV6-5 and TRBJ1-3; D may be TRBD1 (5 bases). The CDR3 has 14 amino acids. V lost 5 bases and J lost 1, with 9 bases in between. Germline V CDR1 and CDR2: MNHEY, SVGAGI. The CDR3 DNA follows: TGTGCCAGCAGTCAGGGTATTTCTGGAAACACCATATATTTT. It yields the protein CASSQGISGNTIYF.